The TCR beta chain under discussion was sequenced for a study of blood T cell repertoires in COVID-19. Living in 24 US areas, the participants were between about 18 and 100 years of age. Each recovered donor of Cohort 3 presented with two negative PCRs, clearance, or symptom resolution. V lost 0 bases and J lost 5, with 14 bases in between. Germline V lookup: CDR1 SGHRS, CDR2 YFSETQ. CDR3 length equals 15 residues. The data were produced by immunoSEQ multiplex PCR, yet TCRdb's version contains in-frame clones alone and is incomplete. Of some 260,000 clones listed, roughly 91% are singletons. The receptor comes from a man aged 40-49 years who had recovered from COVID-19. The chain is built from TRBV5-1 and TRBJ2-5; a weak D match, TRBD1 (6 bases). Material for sequencing was PBMCs or T cells enriched from blood (not recorded which). The CDR3 nucleotides read TGCGCCAGCAGCTTGGCCGTCAGGGGTTGGGAGACCCAGTACTTC. As protein: CASSLAVRGWETQYF.